The rows below give T cell receptor beta chains drawn from one sample of a study of CXCR3-negative and CXCR3-positive naive CD8 T cells. TCRdb reprocessed the 5' RACE reads, keeping one entry per CDR3 protein, no DNA. The sample table sets out tens of thousands of distinct CDR3 sequences. The sample taken for sequencing was naive CXCR3+ CD8+ T cells from blood. Source of these receptors: a human donor in good health. Some clones in this sample may be carry-over from other donors' samples. The CDR3 runs from the conserved cysteine through the conserved F or W. Fields, in order: J gene, V gene, CDR3 protein.

>TRBJ2-1|TRBV29-1
CSALRGSYNEQFF
>TRBJ2-7|TRBV7-9
CASSSAQGFSYEQYF
>TRBJ1-1|TRBV5-6
CASTPGGGTEAFF
>TRBJ2-1|TRBV7-3
CASSLGTSVPYNEQFF
>TRBJ1-4|TRBV4-2
CASSQETGTLHEKLFF
>TRBJ2-1|TRBV25-1
CASRVGTGNEQFF
>TRBJ2-2|TRBV5-6
CASSGGEGIGELFF
>TRBJ2-2|TRBV7-9
CASSLGGRELFF
>TRBJ2-2|TRBV29-1
CSVLTGLGELFF
>TRBJ2-1|TRBV6-5
CASSYSYSNEQFF